This TCR beta chain was sequenced in a study of T cell changes during pregnancy in multiple sclerosis. Libraries were prepared by immunoSEQ multiplex PCR; TCRdb keeps only in-frame clonotypes and omits some of them. The sample shows under 70,000 clones, about 89% of them seen only once. The germline CDR1 and CDR2 sequences are SGHRS and YFSETQ. With 3 bases removed from V and 5 bases from J, the gap between germline ends came to 11 bases. This CDR3 is built from 13 residues. The sample here was CD4+ T cells from peripheral blood mononuclear cells, taken after pregnancy. The TCR comes from a female donor in good health, enrolled as a control in a pregnancy study. The genes are TRBV5-1 and TRBJ2-5; D is possibly TRBD2 (6 bases). The chain's CDR3 is CASSSPGRETQYF. In DNA, the CDR3 is TGCGCCAGCAGCTCACCTGGGAGGGAGACCCAGTACTTC.